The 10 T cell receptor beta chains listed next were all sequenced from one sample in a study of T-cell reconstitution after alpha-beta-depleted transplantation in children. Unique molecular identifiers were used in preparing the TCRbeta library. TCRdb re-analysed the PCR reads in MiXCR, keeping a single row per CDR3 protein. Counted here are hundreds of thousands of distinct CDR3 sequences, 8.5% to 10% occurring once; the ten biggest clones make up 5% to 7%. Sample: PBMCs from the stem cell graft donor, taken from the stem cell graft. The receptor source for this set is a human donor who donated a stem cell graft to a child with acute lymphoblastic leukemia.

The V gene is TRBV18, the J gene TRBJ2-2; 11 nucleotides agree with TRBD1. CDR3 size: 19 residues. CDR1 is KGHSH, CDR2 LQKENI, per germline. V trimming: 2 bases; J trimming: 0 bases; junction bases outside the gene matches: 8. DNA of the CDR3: TGTGCCAGCTCACCAGTGTTTCCGGGACAGGGGGCGAACACCGGGGAGCTGTTTTTT. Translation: CASSPVFPGQGANTGELFF.

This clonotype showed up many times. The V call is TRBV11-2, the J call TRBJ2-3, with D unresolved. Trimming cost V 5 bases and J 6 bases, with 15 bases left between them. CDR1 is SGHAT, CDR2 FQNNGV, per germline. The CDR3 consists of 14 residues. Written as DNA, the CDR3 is TGTGCCAGCAGCCCAGGCCAAATATCGGATACGCAGTATTTT. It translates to CASSPGQISDTQYF.

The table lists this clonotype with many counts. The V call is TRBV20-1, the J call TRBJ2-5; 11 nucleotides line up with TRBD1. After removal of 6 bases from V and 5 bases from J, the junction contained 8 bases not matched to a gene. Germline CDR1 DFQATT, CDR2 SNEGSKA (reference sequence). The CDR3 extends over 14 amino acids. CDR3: CSAPTGTGGETQYF. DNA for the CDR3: TGCAGTGCCCCGACCGGGACAGGGGGGGAGACCCAGTACTTC.

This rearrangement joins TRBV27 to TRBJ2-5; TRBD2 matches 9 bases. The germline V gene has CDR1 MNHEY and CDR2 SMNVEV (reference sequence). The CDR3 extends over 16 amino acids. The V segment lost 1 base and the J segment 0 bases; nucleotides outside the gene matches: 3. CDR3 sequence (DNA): TGTGCCAGCAGTTTATTCCTAGCGGGGTACCAAGAGACCCAGTACTTC. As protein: CASSLFLAGYQETQYF.

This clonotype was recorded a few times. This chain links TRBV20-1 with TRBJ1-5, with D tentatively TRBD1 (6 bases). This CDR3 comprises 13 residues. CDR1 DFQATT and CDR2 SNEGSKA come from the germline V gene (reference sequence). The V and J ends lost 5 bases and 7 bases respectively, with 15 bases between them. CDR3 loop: CSAVNRVPQPQHF. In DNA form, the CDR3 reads TGCAGTGCTGTTAACAGGGTGCCGCAGCCCCAGCATTTT.

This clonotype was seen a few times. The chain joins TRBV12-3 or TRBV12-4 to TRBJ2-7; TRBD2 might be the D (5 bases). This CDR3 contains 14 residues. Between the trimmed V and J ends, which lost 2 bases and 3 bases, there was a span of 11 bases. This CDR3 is CASSLSPRDYEQYF. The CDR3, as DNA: TGTGCCAGCAGTTTAAGTCCCCGGGACTACGAGCAGTACTTC.

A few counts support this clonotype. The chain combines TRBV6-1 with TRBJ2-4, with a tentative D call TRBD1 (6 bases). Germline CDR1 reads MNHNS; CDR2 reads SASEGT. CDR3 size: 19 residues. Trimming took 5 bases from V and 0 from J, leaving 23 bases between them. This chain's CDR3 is CASSPRGPGQTLAKNIQYF. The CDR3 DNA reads TGTGCCAGCAGTCCAAGGGGCCCCGGACAGACTCTAGCCAAAAACATTCAGTACTTC.

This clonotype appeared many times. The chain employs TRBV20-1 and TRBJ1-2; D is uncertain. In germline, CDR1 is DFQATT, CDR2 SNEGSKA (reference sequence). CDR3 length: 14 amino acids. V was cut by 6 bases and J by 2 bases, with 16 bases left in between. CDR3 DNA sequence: TGCAGTGCCAGCCCTGCCAGGCCCAACTATGGCTACACCTTC. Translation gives CSASPARPNYGYTF.

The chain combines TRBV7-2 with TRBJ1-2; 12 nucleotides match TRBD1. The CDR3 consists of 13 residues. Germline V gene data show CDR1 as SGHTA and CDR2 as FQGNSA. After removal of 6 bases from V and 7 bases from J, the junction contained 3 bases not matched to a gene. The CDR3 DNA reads TGTGCCAGCAGGGGGACAGGGGGCTCTGGCTACACCTTC. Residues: CASRGTGGSGYTF.

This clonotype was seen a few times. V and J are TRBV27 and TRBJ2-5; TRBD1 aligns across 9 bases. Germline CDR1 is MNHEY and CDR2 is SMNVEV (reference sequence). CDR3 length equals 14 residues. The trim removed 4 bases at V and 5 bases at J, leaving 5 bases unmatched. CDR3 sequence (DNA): TGTGCCAGCAGTTATACAGGGGGCAAGGAGACCCAGTACTTC. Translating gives CASSYTGGKETQYF.